This T cell receptor beta chain comes out of a study of blood T cell repertoires in COVID-19. About the research overall: Samples of COVID-19 (acute and convalescent) were obtained from the United States, Italy and Spain. Nucleic acid was either cDNA or gDNA, and it came from T cells, B-cell-depleted T cells, or PBMCs.

Looked up from germline, CDR1 is MNHEY and CDR2 is SVGAGI. V was trimmed by 4 bases and J by 1 base, leaving 16 bases between them. The CDR3 extends over 16 amino acids. Data came from immunoSEQ multiplex PCR; TCRdb stores just in-frame clones and leaves some out. The sample lists more than 45,000 clones, about 87% seen once, with about 1.5% in the top ten. What was sequenced was peripheral blood. V gene TRBV6-5 combines with J gene TRBJ1-1; D possibly corresponds to TRBD1 (6 bases). The receptor's source is a man aged 55 to 70 with acute or convalescent COVID-19. The CDR3, as DNA: TGTGCCAGCAGTTCCCTTAGGACAGTAGAGAACACTGAAGCTTTCTTT. Its protein product is CASSSLRTVENTEAFF.